One TCR beta chain is described in this entry. Antigen unknown. The record originates from a study of T cell responses to AZD1222 COVID-19 vaccine. In the study overall: Second-dose timings of about 4 or about 12 weeks were pooled. Study outcomes and limitations: Unmutated variant regions reportedly attract nearly half of all spike-specific TCRs. Only six AZD1222 recipients tested seropositive at baseline.

CDR3 size: 14 residues. V shed 5 bases and J 2 bases; nucleotides not matched to a gene: 6. CDR1 and CDR2 from the germline V gene are SGDLS and YYNGEE. Using immunoSEQ multiplex PCR, the repertoire was profiled, and TCRdb retains in-frame clones only, with some absent. The sample has 150,000 to 180,000 clones; around 89% are singletons. This TCR was recovered from an adult in good health. This chain links TRBV9 with TRBJ1-2, with 7 nucleotides matching TRBD1. The sequencing here drew on peripheral blood, taken on day 0 of AZD1222 vaccination. The CDR3 DNA reads as TGTGCCAGCAGTCGACAGGGAGGGAACTATGGCTACACCTTC. It specifies CASSRQGGNYGYTF.